Following are 14 T cell receptor beta chains from one sample sequenced in a study of blood T cell repertoires in COVID-19. Sequenced by immunoSEQ multiplex PCR; TCRdb stores in-frame clones only, minus some. This sample has 300,000 to 400,000 clones; 87% occur once, and the top ten carry approximately 9.3%. The sequenced material came from peripheral blood. The receptors here all came from a man aged 25 to 40 with COVID-19, enrolled during active disease.

This clone showed up just once. The chain uses TRBV28 and TRBJ1-4; tentative D call: TRBD1 (5 bases). The ends were cut back, 1 base at V and 8 bases at J, with 14 bases in the middle. CDR3 length equals 15 residues. The germline V gene encodes CDR1 MDHEN and CDR2 SYDVKM. This CDR3 is CASSLSGGVEEKLFF. The CDR3 region has the DNA TGTGCCAGCAGTTTATCCGGAGGGGTAGAGGAAAAACTGTTTTTT. Full variable domain (outside the CDR3, taken from reference TRBV28 and TRBJ1-4): DVKVTQSSRYLVKRTGEKVFLECVQDMDHENMFWYRQDPGLGLRLIYFSYDVKMKEKGDIPEGYSVSREKKERFSLILESASTNQTSMYLCASSLSGGVEEKLFFGSGTQLSVL.

This chain connects TRBV7-9 to TRBJ1-2, with D maybe TRBD1 (6 bases). Germline V gene data show CDR1 as SEHNR and CDR2 as FQNEAQ (reference sequence). The CDR3 loop spans 13 amino acids. V was trimmed by 5 bases and J by 3 bases, leaving 10 bases between them. The CDR3, as DNA: TGTGCCAGCAGCCACAGGGTATACTATGGCTACACCTTC. Its translation is CASSHRVYYGYTF.

The genes are TRBV19 and TRBJ1-2; the D is unclear. Trimming pared 7 bases from V and 3 bases from J, leaving 12 bases between. The CDR3 is made up of 13 amino acids. The V gene's germline CDR1 is LNHDA and CDR2 SQIVND (reference sequence). CDR3 coding DNA: TGTGCCAGTATCCCCACTGGGCACTATGGCTACACCTTC. Translation gives CASIPTGHYGYTF.

The V call is TRBV6-2 or TRBV6-3, the J call TRBJ2-7; TRBD1 matches 11 bases. Unmatched junction bases numbered 14, after V lost 4 bases and J lost 0 bases. CDR1 is MNHEY and CDR2 is SVGEGT in the germline V gene. The length of the CDR3 is 19 residues. CDR3 region: CASSSGRTGGRGLSYEQYF. The DNA of the CDR3 is TGTGCCAGCAGTTCCGGGAGGACAGGGGGCAGAGGCCTCTCCTACGAGCAGTACTTC.

In this sample, this clone turned up a few times. The rearrangement links TRBV28 to TRBJ2-7; 10 bases agree with TRBD1. The CDR3 is 16 residues long. CDR1 is MDHEN, CDR2 SYDVKM, per germline. The ends lost 2 bases at V and 2 bases at J; junction bases unmatched: 6. CDR3 protein: CASSLLPGQGPYEQYF. DNA of the CDR3: TGTGCCAGCAGTTTACTCCCGGGACAGGGGCCCTACGAGCAGTACTTC.

V and J are TRBV30 and TRBJ1-1; D ambiguous. CDR1 is GTSNPN, CDR2 SVGIG, per germline (reference sequence). CDR3 size: 11 residues. Trimming pared 3 bases from V and 6 bases from J, leaving 8 bases between. The CDR3 reads CAWSTISEAFF. CDR3 in DNA: TGTGCCTGGAGCACTATATCTGAAGCTTTCTTT.

This chain connects TRBV9 to TRBJ2-7; tentative D call: TRBD1 (6 bases). There are 15 residues in the CDR3. Per germline, CDR1 SGDLS and CDR2 YYNGEE. The V end lost 2 bases, the J end lost 3 bases, and 15 bases lay between the germline ends. The CDR3 DNA sequence: TGTGCCAGCAGCGTCGACCCACAGGGAGTCTACGAGCAGTACTTC. This gives the protein CASSVDPQGVYEQYF.

The chain is built from TRBV24-1 and TRBJ2-6; 8 nucleotides agree with TRBD2. Germline V gene data show CDR1 as KGHDR and CDR2 as SFDVKD. The CDR3 sequence is 16 residues long. V lost 6 bases, J lost 1 base, and 4 bases stayed unmatched. The CDR3, as DNA: TGTGCCACCAGTAGCGGGAGTTCGTCTGGGGCCAACGTCCTGACTTTC. Translation gives CATSSGSSSGANVLTF.

Only one count was recorded for this clone. The gene calls are TRBV30 and TRBJ1-1; possible D gene TRBD1, 5 bases. Germline CDR1 reads GTSNPN; CDR2 reads SVGIG (reference sequence). V lost 5 bases to trimming and J lost 6 bases, with 10 bases between them. The CDR3 has 11 residues. The DNA for the CDR3 is TGTGCCTGGGGGGCCGGGGCTGAAGCTTTCTTT. Protein product: CAWGAGAEAFF.

This chain links TRBV5-1 with TRBJ1-1; D remains unclear. The CDR3 length is 16 residues. Germline CDR1 reads SGHRS; CDR2 reads YFSETQ. V was cut by 0 bases and J by 2 bases, with 14 bases left in between. In nucleotides, the CDR3 is TGCGCCAGCAGCTTGGATCCAGCGGATCGAAACACTGAAGCTTTCTTT. Residues: CASSLDPADRNTEAFF. The entire variable domain, with the rest obtained from reference TRBV5-1 and TRBJ1-1, is as follows: KAGVTQTPRYLIKTRGQQVTLSCSPISGHRSVSWYQQTPGQGLQFLFEYFSETQRNKGNFPGRFSGRQFSNSRSEMNVSTLELGDSALYLCASSLDPADRNTEAFFGQGTRLTVV.

The chain joins TRBV9 to TRBJ1-1; D not certain. V was clipped by 6 bases and J by 4 bases, with 19 bases between them. The germline V gene encodes CDR1 SGDLS and CDR2 YYNGEE. The CDR3 spans 15 residues. CDR3 coding DNA: TGTGCCAGCACCAATATTGCCGGGTTGGCCACTGAAGCTTTCTTT. Its protein product is CASTNIAGLATEAFF. Full variable domain (rest looked up from reference TRBV9 and TRBJ1-1): DSGVTQTPKHLITATGQRVTLRCSPRSGDLSVYWYQQSLDQGLQFLIQYYNGEERAKGNILERFSAQQFPDLHSELNLSSLELGDSALYFCASTNIAGLATEAFFGQGTRLTVV.

J is TRBJ1-3 and V is TRBV19, with D possibly TRBD1 on 6 matching bases. Germline loops: CDR1 LNHDA, CDR2 SQIVND (reference sequence). V lost 5 bases to trimming and J lost 0 bases, with 14 bases between them. The CDR3 runs to 16 residues. CDR3 protein: CASSPGVTISGNTIYF. CDR3 DNA: TGTGCCAGTAGTCCAGGGGTTACTATCTCTGGAAACACCATATATTTT.

The V gene is TRBV28, the J gene TRBJ2-7; D may be TRBD1 (7 bases). The V end was cut by 6 bases, the J end by 4 bases, with 19 bases between. This CDR3 is 15 amino acids long. Germline values: CDR1 MDHEN, CDR2 SYDVKM. The CDR3: CASSHRSGGKYEQYF. As DNA, the CDR3 is TGTGCCAGCAGCCATAGATCAGGGGGGAAATACGAGCAGTACTTC.

The chain links TRBV11-2 to TRBJ2-7, with D possibly matching TRBD1 (6 bases). The CDR3 contains 15 residues. The ends were cut back, 6 bases at V and 6 bases at J, with 21 bases in the middle. The germline gives CDR1 SGHAT, CDR2 FQNNGV. CDR3 coding DNA: TGTGCCAGCAGAGATTTCAGGGGCGGCGTGGGCGAGCAGTACTTC. This gives the protein CASRDFRGGVGEQYF. Based on the CDR3 plus reference TRBV11-2 and TRBJ2-7, the full variable domain is EAGVAQSPRYKIIEKRQSVAFWCNPISGHATLYWYQQILGQGPKLLIQFQNNGVVDDSQLPKDRFSAERLKGVDSTLKIQPAKLEDSAVYLCASRDFRGGVGEQYFGPGTRLTVT.